The 21 T cell receptor beta chains reported below all come from one sample, sequenced in a study of spatial heterogeneity in lung cancer. Time point given: sample taken at primary tumor resection. TCRdb re-analysed the 5' RACE reads in MiXCR, keeping a single row per CDR3 protein. The data show 75,000 or so distinct CDR3 sequences, under 8.5% seen once. The material was PBMCs, obtained at surgery. Receptor source: a male donor with early-stage non-small cell lung cancer.

This clonotype was seen many times. The V call is TRBV11-2, the J call TRBJ2-1; unclear D gene. Germline lookup yields CDR1 SGHAT and CDR2 FQNNGV. The length of the CDR3 is 16 residues. V was cut by 3 bases and J by 2 bases, with 14 bases left in between. CDR3 residues: CASSFRATPTYNEQFF. The CDR3 nucleotides read TGTGCCAGCAGCTTTAGGGCCACCCCCACCTACAATGAGCAGTTCTTC.

This clonotype was counted at least ten times. V gene TRBV9 combines with J gene TRBJ2-1, with D hard to call. V lost 5 bases and J 7 bases, leaving 4 bases between the germline ends. The germline CDR1 and CDR2 sequences are SGDLS and YYNGEE. The CDR3 consists of 10 residues. The CDR3 DNA reads TGTGCCAGCAGGGGGAATGAGCAGTTCTTC. Amino acids: CASRGNEQFF.

This clonotype was counted ten times or more. V is TRBV5-6 and J is TRBJ1-1; D is unresolved. Germline loops: CDR1 SGHDT, CDR2 YYEEEE. V lost 4 bases, J lost 1 base, and 11 bases lay in between. The CDR3 loop spans 14 amino acids. Written as DNA, the CDR3 is TGTGCCAGCAGCCGTTTTAATGGGAACACTGAAGCTTTCTTT. Translated, it gives CASSRFNGNTEAFF.

This clonotype was recorded a few times. CDR3 bases: TGTGCCTGGGCCGGGACAGGAAATCAGCCCCAGCATTTT. Its protein is CAWAGTGNQPQHF. The chain is built from TRBV30 and TRBJ1-5; 8 nucleotides agree with TRBD1. Looked up from germline, CDR1 is GTSNPN and CDR2 is SVGIG (reference sequence). V lost 5 bases, J lost 4 bases, and 4 bases stayed unmatched. The CDR3 is made up of 13 amino acids.

V and J are TRBV20-1 and TRBJ2-1; D not resolved. The V gene lost 0 bases and the J gene lost 7 bases, with 10 bases spanning the gap. In germline, CDR1 is DFQATT, CDR2 SNEGSKA (reference sequence). This CDR3 contains 13 residues. The CDR3 DNA reads as TGCAGTGCTAGAGATGCTCCGCCAAATGAGCAGTTCTTC. Amino acids: CSARDAPPNEQFF.

At least ten counts were recorded for this clonotype. CDR3 in DNA: TGTGCCAGCAGCGACATTCAAGAGACCCAGTACTTC. Encoded protein: CASSDIQETQYF. The chain joins TRBV7-9 to TRBJ2-5; D is unclear. CDR3 length: 12 residues. Germline assignment: CDR1 SEHNR and CDR2 FQNEAQ (reference sequence). V lost 5 bases, J lost 2 bases, and 6 bases lay in between.

The V and J genes are TRBV27 and TRBJ2-7; the D gene is possibly TRBD1 (6 bases). Trimming left V 0 bases short and J 4 bases short, with 13 bases between. CDR1 and CDR2 from the germline V gene are MNHEY and SMNVEV (reference sequence). The CDR3 spans 15 residues. The CDR3 sequence is CASSLSFTGWYEQYF. CDR3 sequence (DNA): TGTGCCAGCAGTTTATCTTTCACAGGGTGGTACGAGCAGTACTTC.

The chain employs TRBV5-4 and TRBJ2-7; D is unresolved. This CDR3 has 13 residues. Germline values: CDR1 SGHNT, CDR2 YYREEE (reference sequence). The V gene lost 0 bases and the J gene lost 2 bases, with 6 bases spanning the gap. CDR3 region: CASSLGNPYEQYF. The CDR3 coding sequence is TGTGCCAGCAGCTTGGGTAACCCCTACGAGCAGTACTTC.

This clonotype occurred a few times. This chain links TRBV12-3 or TRBV12-4 with TRBJ1-4; a possible D gene is TRBD1 (6 bases). V lost 2 bases and J lost 8, with 12 bases in between. This CDR3 comprises 14 residues. CDR3 nucleotides: TGTGCCAGCAGTTTAAAAACAGGGTCGGAAAAACTGTTTTTT. Translated, it gives CASSLKTGSEKLFF.

The rearrangement joins TRBV9 to TRBJ1-2, with no clear D. CDR3 length equals 14 residues. V was clipped by 1 base and J by 10 bases, with 17 bases between them. CDR1 and CDR2 (germline): SGDLS, YYNGEE. CDR3 protein: CASSVSAVPDHYTF. CDR3 bases: TGTGCCAGCAGCGTATCCGCCGTGCCAGATCACTACACCTTC.

Ten or more counts support this clonotype. The V and J genes are TRBV5-5 and TRBJ2-1; 13 nucleotides agree with TRBD2. CDR1 is SGHKS and CDR2 is YYEKEE in the germline V gene (reference sequence). The V and J ends lost 4 bases and 0 bases, in that order; junction bases with no gene match: 7. This CDR3 has 18 amino acids. CDR3 region: CASSLLLAGGSSYNEQFF. The DNA of the CDR3 is TGTGCCAGCAGCCTTCTACTAGCGGGAGGGAGCTCCTACAATGAGCAGTTCTTC.

This sequence joins TRBV5-4 and TRBJ2-2, with D possibly TRBD2 on 6 matching bases. The length of the CDR3 is 15 residues. The V and J ends lost 4 bases and 6 bases respectively, with 16 bases between them. The germline V gene has CDR1 SGHNT and CDR2 YYREEE (reference sequence). Here the CDR3 reads CASSPFRGSAGELFF. CDR3 DNA: TGTGCCAGCAGCCCCTTTCGGGGGTCGGCCGGGGAGCTGTTTTTT.

This chain links TRBV7-2 with TRBJ2-3; 8 bases are shared with TRBD2. The CDR3 is 16 residues long. With 6 bases clipped from V and 3 bases from J, the junction kept 11 bases outside the gene matches. Germline V CDR1 and CDR2: SGHTA, FQGNSA. CDR3 in amino acids: CASSPGVSGMTDTQYF. In DNA form, the CDR3 reads TGTGCCAGCAGTCCCGGGGTTAGCGGGATGACAGATACGCAGTATTTT.

The DNA of the CDR3 is TGTGCCAGCAGTTACGTGGCGAGGAGGGAGCAGTACTTC. Amino acids: CASSYVARREQYF. The J gene is TRBJ2-7, the V gene TRBV6-5; a possible D gene is TRBD2 (5 bases). The CDR3 has 13 residues. Germline V lookup: CDR1 MNHEY, CDR2 SVGAGI. V was clipped by 2 bases and J by 7 bases, with 12 bases between them.

This clonotype has more than one count but fewer than ten. V is TRBV9 and J is TRBJ2-7, with 9 bases matching TRBD2. The germline V gene encodes CDR1 SGDLS and CDR2 YYNGEE. Unmatched junction bases numbered 12, after V lost 0 bases and J lost 2 bases. The CDR3 consists of 18 residues. This CDR3 is CASSVASHGTSNAYEQYF. The CDR3 DNA is TGTGCCAGCAGCGTAGCCTCCCATGGGACTAGCAACGCCTACGAGCAGTACTTC.

Ten or more counts support this clonotype. This sequence joins TRBV2 and TRBJ1-3, with no clear D. This CDR3 has 14 residues. Germline loops: CDR1 SNHLY, CDR2 FYNNEI. With 2 bases removed from V and 7 bases from J, the gap between germline ends came to 12 bases. The CDR3 here is CASSEYVQTNTIYF. CDR3 nucleotide sequence: TGTGCCAGCAGTGAATACGTGCAGACGAACACCATATATTTT.

Turning to this clonotype: A much bigger clone sits one base away, suggesting this may be a read error. CDR3 amino acids: CTSSPRGVAQRASSYNEQFF. CDR3 DNA: TGCACCAGCTCCCCGAGGGGAGTAGCGCAAAGAGCAAGCTCCTACAATGAGCAGTTCTTC. V usage is TRBV5-1 and J usage is TRBJ2-1, with D perhaps being TRBD1 or TRBD2 (5 bases each). Germline CDR1 and CDR2: SGHRS and YFSETQ. The CDR3 spans 20 residues. Full variable domain (missing parts from reference TRBV5-1 and TRBJ2-1): KAGVTQTPRYLIKTRGQQVTLSCSPISGHRSVSWYQQTPGQGLQFLFEYFSETQRNKGNFPGRFSGRQFSNSRSEMNVSTLELGDSALYLCTSSPRGVAQRASSYNEQFFGPGTRLTVL.

This clonotype turned up a few times. This chain connects TRBV29-1 to TRBJ2-5; 9 bases are a match to TRBD1. Looked up from germline, CDR1 is SQVTM and CDR2 is ANQGSEA. J lost 5 bases, V lost 5 bases, and 9 bases had no gene match. The CDR3 covers 14 residues. The CDR3 DNA is TGCAGCGTTAATCCGGACAGGGGAAGGGAGACCCAGTACTTC. Residues: CSVNPDRGRETQYF. The full variable domain, rest sourced from reference TRBV29-1 and TRBJ2-5, is SAVISQKPSRDICQRGTSLTIQCQVDSQVTMMFWYRQQPGQSLTLIATANQGSEATYESGFVIDKFPISRPNLTFSTLTVSNMSPEDSSIYLCSVNPDRGRETQYFGPGTRLLVL.

This clonotype was counted between two and nine times. The rearrangement uses TRBV7-6 and TRBJ2-2; 8 positions agree with TRBD1. The J segment lost 6 bases and the V segment lost 6 bases, leaving 0 bases of the junction unmatched. Looked up from germline, CDR1 is SGHVS and CDR2 is FNYEAQ. The CDR3 sequence is 12 residues long. CDR3 bases: TGTGCCAGCAGGGGACAGGCCGGGGAGCTGTTTTTT. Amino acid sequence: CASRGQAGELFF.

This clonotype was seen many times. V is TRBV5-6 and J is TRBJ1-1; the D is unclear. V was cut by 2 bases and J by 0 bases, with 8 bases left in between. This CDR3 has 14 residues. The germline V gene has CDR1 SGHDT and CDR2 YYEEEE. CDR3: CASSFTRLNTEAFF. CDR3 DNA: TGTGCCAGCAGCTTTACAAGACTGAACACTGAAGCTTTCTTT. Using reference TRBV5-6 and TRBJ1-1 for the parts outside the CDR3, the full variable domain is DAGVTQSPTHLIKTRGQQVTLRCSPKSGHDTVSWYQQALGQGPQFIFQYYEEEERQRGNFPDRFSGHQFPNYSSELNVNALLLGDSALYLCASSFTRLNTEAFFGQGTRLTVV.

The V and J genes are TRBV10-3 and TRBJ1-1, with 9 nucleotides matching TRBD1. Looked up from germline, CDR1 is ENHRY and CDR2 is SYGVKD. This CDR3 has 15 amino acids. The V gene end was trimmed by 6 bases and the J gene end by 5 bases; junction bases not matched to a gene: 10. For the CDR3, the DNA is TGTGCCATCAGGAGTACAGGGGGCGAAGGGACTGAAGCTTTCTTT. It codes for CAIRSTGGEGTEAFF.